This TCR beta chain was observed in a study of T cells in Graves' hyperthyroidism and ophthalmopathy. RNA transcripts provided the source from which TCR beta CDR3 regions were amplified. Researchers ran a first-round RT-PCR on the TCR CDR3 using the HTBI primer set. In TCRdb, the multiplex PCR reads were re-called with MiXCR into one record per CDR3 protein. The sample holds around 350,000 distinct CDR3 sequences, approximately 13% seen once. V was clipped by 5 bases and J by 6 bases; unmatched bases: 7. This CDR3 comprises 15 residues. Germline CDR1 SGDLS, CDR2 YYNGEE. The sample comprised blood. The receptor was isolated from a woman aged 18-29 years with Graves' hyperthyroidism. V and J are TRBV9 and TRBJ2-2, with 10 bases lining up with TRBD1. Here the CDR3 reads CASRNPDRGPGELFF. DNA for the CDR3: TGTGCCAGCAGAAACCCCGACAGGGGGCCCGGGGAGCTGTTTTTT.